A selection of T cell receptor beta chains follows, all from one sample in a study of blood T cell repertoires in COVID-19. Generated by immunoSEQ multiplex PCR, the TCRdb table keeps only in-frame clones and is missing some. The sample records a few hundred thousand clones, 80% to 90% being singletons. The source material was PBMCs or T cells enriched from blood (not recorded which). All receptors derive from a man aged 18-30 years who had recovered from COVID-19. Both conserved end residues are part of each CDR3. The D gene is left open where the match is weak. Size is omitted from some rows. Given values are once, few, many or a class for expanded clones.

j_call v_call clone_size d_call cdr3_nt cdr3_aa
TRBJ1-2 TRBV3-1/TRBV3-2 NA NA TGTGCCAGCAGCCAGGTTGTAACAACCTATGGCTACACCTTC CASSQVVTTYGYTF
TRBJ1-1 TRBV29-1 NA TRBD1 TGCAGCACAGAACACCGGACAGGCCCGAACACTGAAGCTTTCTTT CSTEHRTGPNTEAFF
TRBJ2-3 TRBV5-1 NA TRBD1 TGCGCCAGCAGCTTGGTACAGGGGAATCCCACAGATACGCAGTATTTT CASSLVQGNPTDTQYF
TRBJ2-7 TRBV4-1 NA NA TGCGCCAGCAGCCAAGGAGCAGGGTTGGGGCAGTACTTC CASSQGAGLGQYF
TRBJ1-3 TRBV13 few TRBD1 TGTGCCAGCAGCTCACGGACAGGACTCGGAAACACCATATATTTT CASSSRTGLGNTIYF
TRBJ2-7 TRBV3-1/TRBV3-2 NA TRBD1 TGTGCCAGCAGCCTAGGGGGGACAGGTCACTACGAGCAGTACTTC CASSLGGTGHYEQYF
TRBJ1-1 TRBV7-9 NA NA TGTGCCAGCACCCCCTCGAGGTTGAACACTGAAGCTTTCTTT CASTPSRLNTEAFF
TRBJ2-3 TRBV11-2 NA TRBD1 TGTGCCAGCAGCTCAGGGGGCGGCACAGATACGCAGTATTTT CASSSGGGTDTQYF
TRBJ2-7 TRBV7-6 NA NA TGTGCCAGCAGCTTAGTAGTTAGCAGCTCTGCCTACGAGCAGTACTTC CASSLVVSSSAYEQYF
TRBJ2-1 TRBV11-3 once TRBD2 TGTGCCAGCAGCTTAATTCGGACTAGCGGGGGGTACAATGAGCAGTTCTTC CASSLIRTSGGYNEQFF
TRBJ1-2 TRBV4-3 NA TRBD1 TGCGCCAGCAGCCAAGAAATACAGGGGGTGCCGCGGGTCTATGGCTACACCTTC CASSQEIQGVPRVYGYTF
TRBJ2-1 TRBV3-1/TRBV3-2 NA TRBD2 TGTGCCAGCAGCCAGTCTGGGACTAGCGGGAGTAATGAGCAGTTCTTC CASSQSGTSGSNEQFF
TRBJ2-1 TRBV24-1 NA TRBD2 TGTGCCACCAGTGATTTCAGGGAGGGAGCCGGACGCTCCTACAATGAGCAGTTCTTC CATSDFREGAGRSYNEQFF
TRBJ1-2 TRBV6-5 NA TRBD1 TGTGCCAGCAGTTACCAAGGACAGGGGGTTGGTGGCTACACCTTC CASSYQGQGVGGYTF